This T cell receptor (beta chain) stems from a study of T cell responses to AZD1222 COVID-19 vaccine. TCRdb's copy holds only in-frame clones and misses some; the assay was immunoSEQ multiplex PCR. The sample has approximately 150,000 clones, roughly 92% seen once. This clone was seen once. Germline V gives CDR1 GTSNPN, CDR2 SVGIG (reference sequence). V lost 1 base to trimming and J lost 4 bases; unmatched junction nucleotides: 5. CDR3 length: 14 amino acids. This rearrangement joins TRBV30 to TRBJ2-5; 8 positions match TRBD2. The material was peripheral blood, obtained on day 0 of AZD1222 vaccination. The sequence was obtained from an adult in good health. The CDR3 loop reads CAWSAVLAVETQYF. DNA of the CDR3: TGTGCCTGGAGTGCCGTACTAGCGGTAGAGACCCAGTACTTC.